The rows below give T cell receptor beta chains drawn from one sample of a study of T-cell reconstitution after alpha-beta-depleted transplantation in children. TCRdb ran MiXCR on the PCR reads and lists one entry per CDR3 protein. Among about 160,000 distinct CDR3 sequences listed, over 8.5% were seen once. Sequenced material: PBMCs, taken before TCRalphabeta/CD19-depleted stem cell transplant. The source of these receptors is a boy between 2 and 10 years old with acute myeloid leukemia, due to receive a stem cell transplant. Each CDR3 is given with its conserved first and last residue. The D gene is left open where the match is weak. Only some rows state a clone size, as once, few, many or a class for expanded clones.

D | J | V | size | DNA | CDR3
NA | TRBJ2-1 | TRBV3-1 | many | TGTGCCAGCAGGCGGACGGATCTCGACAATGAGCAGTTCTTC | CASRRTDLDNEQFF
NA | TRBJ1-1 | TRBV28 | many | TGTGCCAGCAGTTTATATTCGGGGTACGGCACTGAAGCTTTCTTT | CASSLYSGYGTEAFF
NA | TRBJ2-2 | TRBV4-1 | many | TGCGCCAGCAGCCATCAAGGAAAGGCCGGGGAGCTGTTTTTT | CASSHQGKAGELFF
TRBD2 | TRBJ2-1 | TRBV12-3/TRBV12-4 | many | TGTGCCAGCAGGCCGGGACTAGCGTTAAATGAGCAGTTCTTC | CASRPGLALNEQFF
NA | TRBJ1-5 | TRBV5-1 | many | TGCGCCAGCAGCTTAACAGGTCCGGGGCCCCAGCATTTT | CASSLTGPGPQHF
TRBD1 | TRBJ2-5 | TRBV20-1 | many | TGCAGTGCCCCTCGGGACAGGGACATAGAGACCCAGTACTTC | CSAPRDRDIETQYF
NA | TRBJ1-2 | TRBV24-1 | many | TGTGCCACCAGTGATCCAAAGTTGACGGGCCATGGCTACACCTTC | CATSDPKLTGHGYTF
NA | TRBJ2-5 | TRBV15 | many | TGTGCCACCGGGGGGGGACAGGCCGATCAAGAGACCCAGTACTTC | CATGGGQADQETQYF
NA | TRBJ1-5 | TRBV19 | many | TGTGCCAGTAGCACTACCTTGTATAGCAATCAGCCCCAGCATTTT | CASSTTLYSNQPQHF
TRBD1 | TRBJ1-1 | TRBV7-9 | many | TGTGCCAGTGACAGGGCCAGGGACACTGAAGCTTTCTTT | CASDRARDTEAFF
NA | TRBJ2-1 | TRBV20-1 | many | TGCAGTGCGCCGGGACTGAACAATGAGCAGTTCTTC | CSAPGLNNEQFF
TRBD2 | TRBJ2-7 | TRBV29-1 | many | TGCAGCGCGGGACTAGCGGGAGGGCCTTCCTACGAGCAGTACTTC | CSAGLAGGPSYEQYF
NA | TRBJ2-7 | TRBV20-1 | many | TGCAGTGCTAGAGACGGACAGCATAACTACGAGCAGTACTTC | CSARDGQHNYEQYF
NA | TRBJ2-1 | TRBV5-1 | many | TGCGCCAGCAGCTTGTCAGGGGCCCCCTCCTACAATGAGCAGTTCTTC | CASSLSGAPSYNEQFF
TRBD1 | TRBJ2-6 | TRBV20-1 | many | TGCAGTGCTAGTGGACAGGGGGCATCTGGGGCCAACGTCCTGACTTTC | CSASGQGASGANVLTF
TRBD2 | TRBJ2-2 | TRBV5-6 | NA | TGTGCCAGCAGCTCCCCTTTAGCGGGAGATTTCGGGGAGCTGTTTTTT | CASSSPLAGDFGELFF
NA | TRBJ1-1 | TRBV5-1 | many | TGCGCCAGCAACCCGACAGGACCGAACACTGAAGCTTTCTTT | CASNPTGPNTEAFF
NA | TRBJ1-6 | TRBV5-5 | many | TGTGCCAGCAGTCCGGTGTGGAGCTCCTATAATTCACCCCTCCACTTT | CASSPVWSSYNSPLHF
NA | TRBJ2-1 | TRBV25-1 | many | TGTGCCAGCAGTGATACGAGTGGGGTTGGACAACATGAGCAGTTCTTC | CASSDTSGVGQHEQFF